The sequence of this T cell receptor beta chain was determined in a study of lymphopenia after photon versus proton radiotherapy. Overall study findings and caveats: Under photons, naive T cells and diversity fell while effector/memory populations rose. After lymphocyte nadir, photon-treated repertoires showed oligoclonal expansion, especially CD8+ Temra. Survival link was tested only in deceased patients; proton benefit remains a possibility. A bigger post-nadir fall in TCR diversity correlated inversely with survival time in deceased patients.

Note on this clone: Its antigen is currently unknown.

Data came from immunoSEQ multiplex PCR; TCRdb stores just in-frame clones and leaves some out. The sample consists of approximately 160,000 clones, around nine tenths of them appearing once. This receptor was obtained from a man aged 45-65 years with gastric cancer. The sequencing here drew on peripheral blood, taken from a patient treated with photon-based radiotherapy.

The CDR3 DNA is TGTGCCAGCAGACAACAGGGGAAAAGCTCCTACGAGCAGTACTTC. It is translated as CASRQQGKSSYEQYF. The V call is TRBV14, the J call TRBJ2-7; TRBD1 matches 7 bases. The CDR3 consists of 15 residues. V was pared by 6 bases and J by 0 bases, with 8 bases of the junction left unmatched. The germline CDR1 and CDR2 sequences are SGHDN and FVKESK.